What follows is one TCR beta chain and its context. Its antigen is currently unknown. The source of the sample is a study of blood T cells in healthy people across ages. Overall study findings and caveats: Lack of knowledge of donor CMV status possibly confounded expanded clonotype changes. Estimated diversity that came from one million T cells was considered an underestimate. Greater diversity and more naive CD4+ cells were seen in long-lived donors than in aged donors.

The CDR3 runs to 15 residues. CDR1 MGHRA and CDR2 YSYEKL come from the germline V gene. Trimming removed 5 bases from V and 3 bases from J, with 13 bases in between. Russia was home to the donors, healthy Caucasian individuals aged roughly 6 to 95. The authors ran a second PCR of roughly 6 to 12 cycles using a sample-barcoded 5' primer and a J-beta primer mix. One entry per CDR3 protein results from TCRdb running MiXCR on the 5' RACE reads. The sample holds over a million distinct CDR3 sequences, 40% to 50% seen once. Specimen: blood. This sequence was found in a woman aged 60-70 years in good health. The chain employs TRBV4-1 and TRBJ2-2; tentative D call: TRBD2 (5 bases). The CDR3 loop is CASSYRGHYTGELFF. The CDR3 DNA sequence: TGCGCCAGCAGCTACCGAGGGCATTACACCGGGGAGCTGTTTTTT.